The clone carrying this TCR beta chain has more than one count but fewer than ten. The V gene's germline CDR1 is ENHRY and CDR2 SYGVKD. This CDR3 has 16 amino acids. V was trimmed by 4 bases and J by 3 bases, leaving 15 bases between them. The record originates from a study of early T cells in non-severe SARS-CoV-2 infection. MiXCR, run by TCRdb on the 5' RACE reads, gives a single entry per CDR3 protein. The table includes under 45,000 distinct CDR3 sequences, around 8% detected once. The sequences come from whole blood, collected at baseline. This TCR derives from an adult who was a healthcare worker with PCR-confirmed SARS-CoV-2 infection or an uninfected control (not recorded which). The chain carries TRBV10-3 and TRBJ2-2, with D perhaps TRBD1 or TRBD2 (5 bases each). The CDR3, as DNA: TGTGCCATCAGTGTCCAATCGATGGGGGACACCGGGGAGCTGTTTTTT. Its translation is CAISVQSMGDTGELFF.